The 17 T cell receptor beta chains in this list originate from one sample, sequenced in a study of post-analysis software for immune sequencing data. General study results and limits: Patients had higher frequencies than controls of about 5 TRBV segments, including TRBV5-6, TRBV5-1 and TRBV20-1.

These receptors have no known antigen. Incorporated into the TCR beta cDNA libraries were unique molecular identifiers, which served to reduce PCR and sequencing biases. TCRdb redid the calling of the PCR reads with MiXCR, one entry per CDR3 protein. The sample includes about 820,000 distinct CDR3 sequences, roughly 58% of them seen just once. Input material: blood. Every receptor here comes from a girl between 10 and 17 years old with multiple sclerosis.

The V and J genes are TRBV24-1 and TRBJ2-1, with D perhaps matching TRBD1 or TRBD2 (5 bases each). CDR3 length: 13 amino acids. Germline values: CDR1 KGHDR, CDR2 SFDVKD. The V end lost 5 bases, the J end lost 7 bases, and 11 bases lay between the germline ends. The DNA of the CDR3 is TGTGCCACCAGTGCGGGACCCACGAATGAGCAGTTCTTC. This codes for CATSAGPTNEQFF.

This chain links TRBV7-8 with TRBJ2-6; TRBD1 matches at 8 bases. Germline CDR1 is SGHVS and CDR2 is FQNEAQ. Germline trimming cut 4 bases from V and 1 base from J; bases unmatched to any gene: 12. The CDR3 length is 19 residues. This chain's CDR3 is CASSSRPGQALSGANVLTF. CDR3 coding DNA: TGTGCCAGCAGCTCCCGACCGGGACAGGCCTTATCTGGGGCCAACGTCCTGACTTTC.

J is TRBJ2-5 and V is TRBV3-1; D is unresolved. The germline gives CDR1 LGHDT, CDR2 YNNKEL (reference sequence). The CDR3 spans 12 residues. The V end lost 4 bases, the J end lost 5 bases, and 8 bases lay between the germline ends. CDR3 nucleotide sequence: TGTGCCAGCAGCCCCGGCTTGGAGACCCAGTACTTC. This sequence encodes CASSPGLETQYF.

This clonotype showed up just a few times. The chain links TRBV29-1 to TRBJ2-5, with 9 bases identical to TRBD2. The end of the DNA aligns better with TRBJ2-7, so the J call may be wrong. This CDR3 has 15 residues. The V gene's germline CDR1 is SQVTM and CDR2 ANQGSEA. In DNA, the CDR3 is TGCAGCGTTGAGTCCGCGGGAGGGCCAACCCACGAGCAGTACTTC. Translation: CSVESAGGPTHEQYF.

The J gene is TRBJ2-7, the V gene TRBV5-1, with D perhaps given as TRBD1 or TRBD2 (6 bases each). V lost 4 bases to trimming and J lost 5 bases, with 22 bases between them. Germline lookup yields CDR1 SGHRS and CDR2 YFSETQ. This CDR3 comprises 16 residues. This CDR3 reads CASSLGGWQGPHEQYF. The CDR3 DNA sequence: TGCGCCAGCAGCCTTGGAGGGTGGCAGGGGCCCCACGAGCAGTACTTC.

This clonotype has a single count. This chain connects TRBV7-6 to TRBJ1-1; TRBD1 might be the D (6 bases). The CDR3 is 15 residues long. Trimming took 0 bases from V and 6 from J, leaving 14 bases between them. Looked up from germline, CDR1 is SGHVS and CDR2 is FNYEAQ. CDR3 sequence: CASSLASGGIAEAFF. The DNA for the CDR3 is TGTGCCAGCAGCTTAGCTTCCGGGGGCATCGCTGAAGCTTTCTTT.

The chain combines TRBV5-4 with TRBJ1-2; D is unresolved. The germline V gene has CDR1 SGHNT and CDR2 YYREEE (reference sequence). The CDR3 has 15 amino acids. Trimming removed 2 bases from V and 2 bases from J, with 13 bases in between. CDR3 region: CASSFGPSANYGYTF. CDR3 nucleotide sequence: TGTGCCAGCAGCTTTGGACCGTCCGCCAACTATGGCTACACCTTC.

The rearrangement joins TRBV12-3 or TRBV12-4 to TRBJ2-1; 8 nucleotides align to TRBD1. The CDR3 extends over 14 amino acids. V lost 7 bases to trimming and J lost 4 bases; unmatched junction nucleotides: 6. CDR3: CASIPRDRYNEQFF. The CDR3 bases are TGTGCCAGCATCCCGCGGGACAGGTACAATGAGCAGTTCTTC.

The J gene is TRBJ1-4, the V gene TRBV12-3 or TRBV12-4; possible D gene TRBD1, 6 bases. The V gene lost 3 bases and the J gene lost 10 bases, with 21 bases spanning the gap. CDR3 length equals 16 residues. Here the CDR3 DNA reads TGTGCCAGCAGTTTTGTCTCCGGCAGGGAAGGGGGAAAACTGTTTTTT. This encodes CASSFVSGREGGKLFF.

The rearrangement links TRBV7-6 to TRBJ2-5, with D unresolved. V lost 5 bases, J lost 9 bases, and 13 bases lay in between. CDR3 length: 12 residues. Germline V gene data show CDR1 as SGHVS and CDR2 as FNYEAQ. The CDR3 DNA reads TGTGCCAGCAGCCCACCCCTTACGGCCCAGTACTTC. It codes for CASSPPLTAQYF.

This clonotype was picked up a small number of times. The chain is built from TRBV20-1 and TRBJ2-1; TRBD2 matches at 14 bases. CDR1 is DFQATT and CDR2 is SNEGSKA in the germline V gene (reference sequence). Trimming at V came to 5 bases and at J to 9 bases, leaving 9 bases not matched to a gene. This CDR3 spans 15 amino acids. This CDR3 reads CSASPGLAGAGEQFF. The CDR3, as DNA: TGCAGTGCTTCACCGGGACTAGCGGGAGCGGGTGAGCAGTTCTTC.

In this sample, this clonotype turned up a few times. This chain joins TRBV13 and TRBJ2-3, with 8 positions matching TRBD2. This CDR3 comprises 14 residues. Germline assignment: CDR1 PRHDT and CDR2 FYEKMQ (reference sequence). The junction had 3 bases not matched to a gene; V was cut back by 5 bases and J by 2 bases. CDR3 sequence: CASSVLAATDTQYF. In DNA, the CDR3 is TGTGCCAGCAGCGTACTAGCGGCCACAGATACGCAGTATTTT.

This clonotype has only one observation. V is TRBV9 and J is TRBJ2-2; 8 positions agree with TRBD2. J was trimmed by 5 bases and V by 3 bases; bases with no gene match: 3. This CDR3 spans 14 amino acids. Germline CDR1 reads SGDLS; CDR2 reads YYNGEE. The CDR3 DNA is TGTGCCAGCAGCGCGGGAGGGGGGACCGGGGAGCTGTTTTTT. Residues: CASSAGGGTGELFF.

J is TRBJ2-5 and V is TRBV20-1, with D perhaps being TRBD1 or TRBD2 (6 bases each). Trimming shortened V by 6 bases and J by 2 bases, and 13 bases separated the two germline ends. From germline, CDR1 is DFQATT and CDR2 SNEGSKA (reference sequence). The length of the CDR3 is 13 residues. This CDR3 is CSATRGVQETQYF. In nucleotides, the CDR3 is TGCAGTGCGACGAGGGGGGTACAAGAGACCCAGTACTTC.

This chain connects TRBV20-1 to TRBJ2-5; TRBD1 aligns across 8 bases. The junction had 5 bases not matched to a gene; V was cut back by 5 bases and J by 3 bases. The CDR3 consists of 13 residues. Germline CDR1 DFQATT, CDR2 SNEGSKA (reference sequence). CDR3 nucleotides: TGCAGTGCTCCCAGGGGGCGGAAAGAGACCCAGTACTTC. This encodes CSAPRGRKETQYF.

This chain joins TRBV7-9 and TRBJ1-5; 12 nucleotides match TRBD1. The germline V gene encodes CDR1 SEHNR and CDR2 FQNEAQ (reference sequence). V shed 3 bases and J 7 bases; nucleotides not matched to a gene: 7. The CDR3 has 16 amino acids. CDR3 DNA: TGTGCCAGCAGCTTCGGGACAGGGGGCGATGGGCAGCCCCAGCATTTT. This sequence encodes CASSFGTGGDGQPQHF.

The chain carries TRBV6-1 and TRBJ2-7; no clear D. Between the trimmed V and J ends, which lost 2 bases and 3 bases, there was a span of 8 bases. This CDR3 spans 13 amino acids. Per the germline V gene, CDR1 is MNHNS and CDR2 is SASEGT. The CDR3 sequence is CASSESDFYEQYF. In nucleotides, the CDR3 is TGTGCCAGCAGTGAATCCGATTTCTACGAGCAGTACTTC.